These 22 T cell receptor beta chains came from one sample sequenced in a study of post-analysis software for immune sequencing data. Study-wide results and limits: When patients were compared with controls, a handful of TRBV segments were more frequent, TRBV5-6, TRBV5-1 and TRBV20-1 among them.

The library was made from cDNA and included unique molecular identifiers. TCRdb passed the PCR reads through MiXCR, listing each CDR3 protein once. This sample yields hundreds of thousands of distinct CDR3 sequences, of which approximately 53% are seen a single time; under 6% belongs to the top ten. No antigen has been assigned to these receptors. The sequenced sample was blood. Receptor source: a girl aged 10 to 17 with multiple sclerosis.

This sequence joins TRBV5-1 and TRBJ1-1; D is possibly TRBD1 (6 bases). CDR1 and CDR2 from the germline V gene are SGHRS and YFSETQ. Trimming took 0 bases from V and 0 from J, leaving 9 bases between them. The CDR3 covers 15 residues. For the CDR3, the DNA is TGCGCCAGCAGCTTGGTGGGGACAATGAACACTGAAGCTTTCTTT. Translating it yields CASSLVGTMNTEAFF. Full variable domain (outside the CDR3, taken from reference TRBV5-1 and TRBJ1-1): KAGVTQTPRYLIKTRGQQVTLSCSPISGHRSVSWYQQTPGQGLQFLFEYFSETQRNKGNFPGRFSGRQFSNSRSEMNVSTLELGDSALYLCASSLVGTMNTEAFFGQGTRLTVV.

This sequence joins TRBV12-3 or TRBV12-4 and TRBJ1-6; D not resolved. This CDR3 is built from 14 residues. V gave up 7 bases and J gave up 4 bases, with 11 bases separating them. CDR3 nucleotide sequence: TGTGCCAGCACCCGTAGCGGGTATAATTCACCCCTCCACTTT. Protein sequence: CASTRSGYNSPLHF.

The CDR3 DNA sequence: TGCAGTGCAAGACAGGAACGGGCTGACGGCTACACCTTC. Its protein product is CSARQERADGYTF. The J gene is TRBJ1-2, the V gene TRBV20-1; D perhaps matches TRBD1 (6 bases). Trimming removed 6 bases from V and 8 bases from J, with 19 bases in between. The CDR3 consists of 13 residues. Germline loops: CDR1 DFQATT, CDR2 SNEGSKA (reference sequence).

The rearrangement links TRBV3-1 to TRBJ2-1; 8 positions match TRBD2. V gave up 3 bases and J gave up 7 bases; unmatched junction bases: 8. This CDR3 is 15 amino acids long. Per the germline V gene, CDR1 is LGHDT and CDR2 is YNNKEL (reference sequence). The CDR3 nucleotides read TGTGCCAGCAGCCATAAGGCGGGAGGTAATAATGAGCAGTTCTTC. This translates into CASSHKAGGNNEQFF.

This CDR3 reads CASSQADLDEQYF. The CDR3 DNA is TGTGCCAGCAGCCAAGCGGACCTGGACGAGCAGTACTTC. The chain employs TRBV3-1 and TRBJ2-7; D remains unclear. The CDR3 is 13 residues long. Trimming cost V 1 base and J 5 bases, with 9 bases left between them. Germline loops: CDR1 LGHDT, CDR2 YNNKEL (reference sequence).

This rearrangement joins TRBV9 to TRBJ2-2, with 13 bases fitting TRBD2. CDR3 length equals 16 residues. Trimming took 4 bases from V and 5 from J; bases not matched to a gene: 5. Germline CDR1 SGDLS, CDR2 YYNGEE. The CDR3 nucleotides are TGTGCCAGCAGCCCACTGACTAGCGGGAGGACCGGGGAGCTGTTTTTT. Its translation is CASSPLTSGRTGELFF. The complete variable domain, with remaining parts taken from reference TRBV9 and TRBJ2-2, reads DSGVTQTPKHLITATGQRVTLRCSPRSGDLSVYWYQQSLDQGLQFLIQYYNGEERAKGNILERFSAQQFPDLHSELNLSSLELGDSALYFCASSPLTSGRTGELFFGEGSRLTVL.

The gene calls are TRBV7-3 and TRBJ1-1, with a tentative D call TRBD1 (5 bases). CDR1 and CDR2 (germline): SGHTA, FQGTGA. Trimming cost V 2 bases and J 4 bases, with 17 bases left between them. The CDR3 is 16 residues long. For the CDR3, the DNA is TGTGCCAGCAGCTTAGCCCCTCCAGGGTTGGGCACTGAAGCTTTCTTT. The encoded protein is CASSLAPPGLGTEAFF.

V gene TRBV6-1 combines with J gene TRBJ2-7; D call uncertain. The CDR3 consists of 13 residues. Germline V gene sequence: CDR1 MNHNS, CDR2 SASEGT. The V end lost 4 bases, the J end lost 4 bases, and 11 bases lay between the germline ends. This chain's CDR3 is CASSGPRVYEQYF. In DNA form, the CDR3 reads TGTGCCAGCAGTGGACCACGGGTTTACGAGCAGTACTTC.

In this sample, this clonotype turned up a few times. This chain connects TRBV7-3 to TRBJ2-2; D remains unclear. The germline gives CDR1 SGHTA, CDR2 FQGTGA. The CDR3 is 16 residues long. V was clipped by 1 base and J by 1 base, with 10 bases between them. The CDR3 spells CASSLSVSLNTGELFF. The CDR3 DNA reads TGTGCCAGCAGCTTAAGCGTCTCACTGAACACCGGGGAGCTGTTTTTT.

In its sample, this clonotype was seen many times. V gene TRBV12-3 or TRBV12-4 combines with J gene TRBJ1-5; D ambiguous. This CDR3 is 12 amino acids long. V lost 1 base, J lost 7 bases, and 5 bases lay in between. DNA of the CDR3: TGTGCCAGCAGTTTAGTGGGGCAGCCCCAGCATTTT. Its translation: CASSLVGQPQHF.

The V and J genes are TRBV7-9 and TRBJ1-5; D gene uncertain. Per the germline V gene, CDR1 is SEHNR and CDR2 is FQNEAQ (reference sequence). With 10 bases removed from V and 3 bases from J, the gap between germline ends came to 13 bases. The CDR3 is made up of 13 amino acids. The DNA for the CDR3 is TGTGCCACTACGGAAGGAGACAATCAGCCCCAGCATTTT. Translation: CATTEGDNQPQHF.

This sequence joins TRBV5-1 and TRBJ1-1; D is ambiguous. V was clipped by 0 bases and J by 0 bases, with 12 bases between them. The CDR3 has 16 amino acids. Germline-derived CDR1 and CDR2 are SGHRS and YFSETQ. CDR3 loop: CASSLEVTLMNTEAFF. Here the CDR3 DNA reads TGCGCCAGCAGCTTGGAAGTTACTCTAATGAACACTGAAGCTTTCTTT. Supplemented by reference TRBV5-1 and TRBJ1-1, the full variable domain reads KAGVTQTPRYLIKTRGQQVTLSCSPISGHRSVSWYQQTPGQGLQFLFEYFSETQRNKGNFPGRFSGRQFSNSRSEMNVSTLELGDSALYLCASSLEVTLMNTEAFFGQGTRLTVV.

Regarding this clonotype: At one boundary the junction diverges from the germline segment, which might be a read error. This chain joins TRBV20-1 and TRBJ2-7; D remains unclear. The J call may not be correct, given that the DNA end is closer to TRBJ2-5. CDR1 DFQATT and CDR2 SNEGSKA come from the germline V gene (reference sequence). The length of the CDR3 is 11 residues. CDR3 in DNA: TGCAGGGCTAGAAGTAGAGAGACCCAGTACTTC. It encodes CRARSRETQYF.

This clonotype has only a few counts. The chain recombines TRBV20-1 with TRBJ2-7; D is possibly TRBD2 (5 bases). Trimming cost V 6 bases and J 1 base, with 13 bases left between them. From germline, CDR1 is DFQATT and CDR2 SNEGSKA (reference sequence). CDR3 length equals 13 residues. The CDR3 here is CSALLSGSYEQYF. The CDR3 coding sequence is TGCAGTGCCCTCCTGAGCGGTTCCTACGAGCAGTACTTC.

The chain uses TRBV7-2 and TRBJ2-1, with D maybe TRBD2 (6 bases). V shed 0 bases and J shed 7 bases, with 16 bases lying between them. Per the germline V gene, CDR1 is SGHTA and CDR2 is FQGNSA. The CDR3 length is 16 residues. CDR3 sequence (DNA): TGTGCCAGCAGCTTAGCGGCGGGCGGGAATATTAATGAGCAGTTCTTC. Its protein product is CASSLAAGGNINEQFF.

The J gene is TRBJ2-3, the V gene TRBV12-3 or TRBV12-4; 7 bases are a match to TRBD2. The J segment lost 2 bases and the V segment lost 5 bases, leaving 13 bases of the junction unmatched. This CDR3 is 17 amino acids long. The CDR3 DNA is TGTGCCAGCAGTGGAAGGGACTACTCCCGTTACACAGATACGCAGTATTTT. Translation gives CASSGRDYSRYTDTQYF.

The chain recombines TRBV5-1 with TRBJ2-7, with 8 bases matching TRBD1. Trimming cost V 3 bases and J 6 bases; bases outside gene matches: 8. This CDR3 has 14 amino acids. Germline V gives CDR1 SGHRS, CDR2 YFSETQ. CDR3 DNA sequence: TGCGCCAGCAGCTACCAGACAGGGGAGCGCGAGCAGTACTTC. Its translation is CASSYQTGEREQYF. Variable domain in full (rest from reference TRBV5-1 and TRBJ2-7): KAGVTQTPRYLIKTRGQQVTLSCSPISGHRSVSWYQQTPGQGLQFLFEYFSETQRNKGNFPGRFSGRQFSNSRSEMNVSTLELGDSALYLCASSYQTGEREQYFGPGTRLTVT.

The rearrangement uses TRBV2 and TRBJ1-2; D is undetermined. This CDR3 is built from 13 residues. The V gene's germline CDR1 is SNHLY and CDR2 FYNNEI. V was pared by 6 bases and J by 7 bases, with 15 bases between. DNA of the CDR3: TGTGCCAGCAGGCCCGGGCTTTCTACTGGCTACACCTTC. Its translation is CASRPGLSTGYTF.

This sequence joins TRBV12-3 or TRBV12-4 and TRBJ2-1; 14 bases agree with TRBD2. The CDR3 consists of 17 residues. J was trimmed by 3 bases and V by 6 bases; bases with no gene match: 7. CDR3 sequence reads: CASSRGLAGGFYNEQFF. The DNA for the CDR3 is TGTGCCAGCAGCCGCGGACTAGCGGGAGGATTCTACAATGAGCAGTTCTTC.

The chain couples TRBV6-5 to TRBJ2-1; tentative D call: TRBD2 (5 bases). Trimming took 7 bases from V and 1 from J, leaving 17 bases between them. Germline CDR1 is MNHEY and CDR2 is SVGAGI. This CDR3 region has 16 residues. The CDR3 protein is CASTHSARGSYNEQFF. The CDR3 region has the DNA TGTGCCAGCACCCACTCGGCTAGAGGGTCCTACAATGAGCAGTTCTTC.

This clonotype has at least ten counts. The chain combines TRBV20-1 with TRBJ2-5; TRBD1 matches at 7 bases. Unmatched junction bases numbered 2, after V lost 6 bases and J lost 1 base. The CDR3 totals 12 residues. CDR1 DFQATT and CDR2 SNEGSKA come from the germline V gene (reference sequence). As DNA, the CDR3 is TGCAGTGCCCGACAGGGCCAAGAGACCCAGTACTTC. It specifies CSARQGQETQYF.

There are a few counts of this clonotype. The genes are TRBV29-1 and TRBJ1-2, with a tentative D call TRBD1 (5 bases). CDR3 length equals 14 residues. Germline CDR1 and CDR2: SQVTM and ANQGSEA. V lost 3 bases and J 2 bases, leaving 13 bases between the germline ends. CDR3 amino acids: CSVDGGRWNYGYTF. CDR3 in DNA: TGCAGCGTTGACGGGGGGAGATGGAACTATGGCTACACCTTC.